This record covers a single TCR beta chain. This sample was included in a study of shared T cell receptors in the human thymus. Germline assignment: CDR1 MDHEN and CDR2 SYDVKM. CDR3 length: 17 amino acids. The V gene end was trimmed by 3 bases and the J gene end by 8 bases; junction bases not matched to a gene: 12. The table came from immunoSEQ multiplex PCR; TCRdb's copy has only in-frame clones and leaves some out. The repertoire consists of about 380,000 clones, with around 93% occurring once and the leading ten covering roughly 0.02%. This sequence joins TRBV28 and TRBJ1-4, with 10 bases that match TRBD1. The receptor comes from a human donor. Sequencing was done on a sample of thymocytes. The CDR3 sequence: CASSFPPWTGGDEKLFF. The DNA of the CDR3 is TGTGCCAGCAGTTTTCCCCCCTGGACAGGGGGTGACGAAAAACTGTTTTTT.